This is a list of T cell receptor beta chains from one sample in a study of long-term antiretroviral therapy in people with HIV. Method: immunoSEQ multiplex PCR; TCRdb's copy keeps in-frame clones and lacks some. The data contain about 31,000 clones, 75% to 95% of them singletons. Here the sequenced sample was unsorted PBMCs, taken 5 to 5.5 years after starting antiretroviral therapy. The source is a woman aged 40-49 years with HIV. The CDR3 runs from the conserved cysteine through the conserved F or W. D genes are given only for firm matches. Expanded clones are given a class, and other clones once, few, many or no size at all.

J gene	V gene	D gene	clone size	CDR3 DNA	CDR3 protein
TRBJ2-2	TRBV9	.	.	TGTGCCAGCAGCGTAGACGGCAACCCGAACACCGGGGAGCTGTTTTTT	CASSVDGNPNTGELFF
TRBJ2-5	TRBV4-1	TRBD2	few	TGCGCCAGCAGCCAGGTAGCGGGAGGGTTGATGGCAGAGACCCAGTACTTC	CASSQVAGGLMAETQYF
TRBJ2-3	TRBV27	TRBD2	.	TGTGCCAGCAGTTTGTTGCCCGGGACTAGCAGCACAGATACGCAGTATTTT	CASSLLPGTSSTDTQYF
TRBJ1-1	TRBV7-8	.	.	TGTGCCAGCAGCCTCTACACGAACACTGAAGCTTTCTTT	CASSLYTNTEAFF
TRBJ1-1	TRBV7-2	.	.	TGTGCCAGCAGCTCGAGATTGGGGACACTTAAAGCTTTCTTT	CASSSRLGTLKAFF
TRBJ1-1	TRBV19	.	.	TGTGCCAGTAAACAGGGCCCAAACACTGAAGCTTTCTTT	CASKQGPNTEAFF
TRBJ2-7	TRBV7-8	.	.	TGTGCCAGCACCCCCCTCCAGGTTAGCTCCTACGAGCAGTACTTC	CASTPLQVSSYEQYF
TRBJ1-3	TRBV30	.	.	TGTGCCTGGAGTGGAACAGAATATGGAAACACCATATATTTT	CAWSGTEYGNTIYF
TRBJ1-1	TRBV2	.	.	TGTGCCAGCGGGGAGGCAGACTTGAACACTGAAGCTTTCTTT	CASGEADLNTEAFF
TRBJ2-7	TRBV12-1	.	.	TGTGCCGCGGGGGGGACTAGCGCCTACGAGCAGTACTTC	CAAGGTSAYEQYF
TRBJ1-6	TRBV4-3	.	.	TGCGCCAGCAGCCAAAGCACCGGGACTGTAAATTCACCCCTCCACTTT	CASSQSTGTVNSPLHF
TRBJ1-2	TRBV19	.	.	TGTGCCACCCGAGCGATTTTGGATCAGGGGAGGAATGGCTACACCTTC	CATRAILDQGRNGYTF
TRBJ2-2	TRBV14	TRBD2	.	TGTGCCAGCAGCCAAGATAGGCTAGCGGGATTCCCCGGGGAGCTGTTTTTT	CASSQDRLAGFPGELFF
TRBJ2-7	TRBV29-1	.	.	TGCAGCGTTGCTGGGGACGTCGGCTACGAGCAGTACTTC	CSVAGDVGYEQYF
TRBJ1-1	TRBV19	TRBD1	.	TGTGCCAGTAGTATTTTACAGGGGTTGGGCACTGAAGCTTTCTTT	CASSILQGLGTEAFF
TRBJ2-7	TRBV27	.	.	TGTGCCAGCAGTTTATCGGCGCGCAACGACTACGAGCAGTACTTC	CASSLSARNDYEQYF
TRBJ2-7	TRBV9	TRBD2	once	TGTGCCAGCAGCCCACCCCCCGGGACTAGCGTTTCCTACGAGCAGTACTTC	CASSPPPGTSVSYEQYF
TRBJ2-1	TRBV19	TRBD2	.	TGTGCCAGTAATGAGCGGGGGGTGAGCGAGCAGTTCTTC	CASNERGVSEQFF
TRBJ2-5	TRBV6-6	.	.	TGTGCCAGCAGTTACGGAGAGACCCAGTACTTC	CASSYGETQYF
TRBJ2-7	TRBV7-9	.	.	TGTGCCAGCAGCCCTCGAGCGGGCCCCTACGAGCAGTACTTC	CASSPRAGPYEQYF
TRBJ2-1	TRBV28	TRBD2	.	TGTGCCAGCAAGGGGAGCGGGAGCCGATGGGGCAATGAGCAGTTCTTC	CASKGSGSRWGNEQFF
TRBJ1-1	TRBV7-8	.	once	TGTGCCAGCAGCTTGGGCCCCGGCGAGAAAGCTTTCTTT	CASSLGPGEKAFF
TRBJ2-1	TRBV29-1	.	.	TGCAGCGTCCCTAGCGACTATTCCTACAATGAGCAGTTCTTC	CSVPSDYSYNEQFF
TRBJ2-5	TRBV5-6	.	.	TGTGCCAGCACCGTAGGGTGGGGGTCTCTGGAGACCCAGTACTTC	CASTVGWGSLETQYF
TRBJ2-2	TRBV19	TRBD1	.	TGTGCCAGTGGAACGGGGACAGTAAGAAACACCGGGGAGCTGTTTTTT	CASGTGTVRNTGELFF
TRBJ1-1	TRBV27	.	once	TGTGCCAGCAGTTTAGCTGGGTGGGTCACTGAAGCTTTCTTT	CASSLAGWVTEAFF
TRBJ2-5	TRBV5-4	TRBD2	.	TGTGCCAGCAGCTTGCCCCTAGCGGGACAAGAGACCCAGTACTTC	CASSLPLAGQETQYF
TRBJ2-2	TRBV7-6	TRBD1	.	TGTGCCAGCAGCGCCCGGGACAGGTTCACCGGGGAGCTGTTTTTT	CASSARDRFTGELFF
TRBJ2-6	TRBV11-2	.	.	TGTGCCAGCAGCCCCCTGTGGGGGAATGGGGCCAACGTCCTGACTTTC	CASSPLWGNGANVLTF
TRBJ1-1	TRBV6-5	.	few	TGTGCCAGCAGTTACGGCCAGGTCATGAACACTGAAGCTTTCTTT	CASSYGQVMNTEAFF
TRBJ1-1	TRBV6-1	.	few	TGTGCCAGCAGTGAAAGTATCGGGCGGTCGTCTGAAGCTTTCTTT	CASSESIGRSSEAFF
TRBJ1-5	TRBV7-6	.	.	TGTGCCAGCAGCGCGGGTAGCAATCAGCCCCAGCATTTT	CASSAGSNQPQHF
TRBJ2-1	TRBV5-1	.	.	TGCGCCAGCAGCGCGCCGACAGGTACGGAATTTCATGAGCAGTTCTTC	CASSAPTGTEFHEQFF
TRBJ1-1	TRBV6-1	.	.	TGTGCCAGCAGAGGGGCCGCCGAGTCCACTGAAGCTTTCTTT	CASRGAAESTEAFF
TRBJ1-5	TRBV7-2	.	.	TGTGCCAGCAGCCCCCAGACAGCAAGCAATCAGCCCCAGCATTTT	CASSPQTASNQPQHF
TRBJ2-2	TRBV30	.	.	TGTGCCTGGAGTGAATTAGGGCTTGGGGAGCTGTTTTTT	CAWSELGLGELFF
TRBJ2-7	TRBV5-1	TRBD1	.	TGCGCCAGCAGGGATCCACCGGGACAGGGGGCCTACGAGCAGTACTTC	CASRDPPGQGAYEQYF
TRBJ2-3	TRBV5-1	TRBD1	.	TGCGCCAGCAGCTCGGACAGGCGGAACACAGATACGCAGTATTTT	CASSSDRRNTDTQYF
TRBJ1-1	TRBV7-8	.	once	TGTGCCAGCAGCTTAGAACAACAGAGCATGAACACTGAAGCTTTCTTT	CASSLEQQSMNTEAFF
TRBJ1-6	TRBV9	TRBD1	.	TGTGCCAGCAGCCCCCGGACAGGGGGCGTTTCACCCCTCCACTTT	CASSPRTGGVSPLHF
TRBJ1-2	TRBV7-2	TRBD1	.	TGTGCCAGCTTACAGGGGGCGGGCTATGGCTACACCTTC	CASLQGAGYGYTF
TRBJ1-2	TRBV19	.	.	TGTGCCAGTAGCATACAGGGTAGGGCTGATGGCTACACCTTC	CASSIQGRADGYTF
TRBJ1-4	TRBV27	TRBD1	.	TGTGCCAGCAGTTTATTGACAGGGGGCGAAAAACTGTTTTTT	CASSLLTGGEKLFF
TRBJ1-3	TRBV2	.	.	TGTGCCAGCAGTGTATTTCAAAGGGCTCCAGGAAACACCATATATTTT	CASSVFQRAPGNTIYF
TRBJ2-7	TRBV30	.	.	TGTGCCTGGACAAGAAGCTCCTACGAGCAGTACTTC	CAWTRSSYEQYF
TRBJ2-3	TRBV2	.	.	TGTGCCAGCACTACACAGGGTCAGAGTGCAGATACGCAGTATTTT	CASTTQGQSADTQYF
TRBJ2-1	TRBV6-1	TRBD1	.	TGTGCCAGCAGTGTACAGGGGGCCTCCACCAATGAGCAGTTCTTC	CASSVQGASTNEQFF
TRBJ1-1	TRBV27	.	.	TGTGCCAGCAAGTTCTTAGGGGTGAACACTGAAGCTTTCTTT	CASKFLGVNTEAFF